This is a list of T cell receptor beta chains from one sample in a study of blood T cell repertoires in COVID-19. The protocol was immunoSEQ multiplex PCR, while the TCRdb copy is restricted to in-frame clones and leaves out a portion. The repertoire has approximately 200,000 clones, around 82% of them found once; the top ten carry about 12%. Sequenced input: PBMCs or T cells enriched from blood (not recorded which). The receptors originated from a middle-aged man who had recovered from COVID-19. CDR3s include the opening cysteine and the closing phenylalanine or tryptophan. The order of the fields is D gene, clone size, V gene, J gene, CDR3 DNA, CDR3 protein. The D gene is left open where the match is weak. A row's size may be missing; if present it is once, few, many or a size class.

D gene: .; clone size: .; V gene: TRBV2; J gene: TRBJ1-2; CDR3 DNA: TGTGCCAGCAAATGGGCAGAGGGCTATGGCTACACCTTC; CDR3 protein: CASKWAEGYGYTF
D gene: .; clone size: .; V gene: TRBV9; J gene: TRBJ2-1; CDR3 DNA: TGTGCCAGCAGCGCTACAGGGAGCACCTACAATGAGCAGTTCTTC; CDR3 protein: CASSATGSTYNEQFF
D gene: .; clone size: .; V gene: TRBV19; J gene: TRBJ1-3; CDR3 DNA: TGTGCCAGTAGGGCCTTAGGAAACACCATATATTTT; CDR3 protein: CASRALGNTIYF
D gene: TRBD2; clone size: .; V gene: TRBV7-9; J gene: TRBJ2-5; CDR3 DNA: TGTGCCAGCAGCTTAGTGGGAACTAGCGGGAAAGAGACCCAGTACTTC; CDR3 protein: CASSLVGTSGKETQYF
D gene: .; clone size: .; V gene: TRBV9; J gene: TRBJ1-1; CDR3 DNA: TGTGCCAGCAGCGAACGTATCACCGGGGAGACTGAAGCTTTCTTT; CDR3 protein: CASSERITGETEAFF
D gene: .; clone size: .; V gene: TRBV5-1; J gene: TRBJ1-6; CDR3 DNA: TGCGCCAGCAGCTTGGAAGATTATACAAATTCACCCCTCCACTTT; CDR3 protein: CASSLEDYTNSPLHF
D gene: TRBD2; clone size: .; V gene: TRBV10-3; J gene: TRBJ2-7; CDR3 DNA: TGTGCCATCAGTGTGGGCGGGAGGGCCTACGAGCAGTACTTC; CDR3 protein: CAISVGGRAYEQYF
D gene: TRBD1; clone size: .; V gene: TRBV18; J gene: TRBJ1-2; CDR3 DNA: TGTGCCAGCTCACCCCCGGGACAGACAATTTATGGCTACACCTTC; CDR3 protein: CASSPPGQTIYGYTF
D gene: TRBD2; clone size: .; V gene: TRBV2; J gene: TRBJ2-2; CDR3 DNA: TGTGCCAGCATTGCTCGGGAATGGACTAGCCGGGAGCTGTTTTTT; CDR3 protein: CASIAREWTSRELFF
D gene: .; clone size: .; V gene: TRBV19; J gene: TRBJ2-1; CDR3 DNA: TGTGCCAGTAGTCCCACGGGGGTGGGGGCCTACAATGAGCAGTTCTTC; CDR3 protein: CASSPTGVGAYNEQFF
D gene: TRBD1; clone size: .; V gene: TRBV12-3/TRBV12-4; J gene: TRBJ2-3; CDR3 DNA: TGTGCCAGCACTCCGACAGGGGGAGATACGCAGTATTTT; CDR3 protein: CASTPTGGDTQYF
D gene: TRBD1; clone size: once; V gene: TRBV19; J gene: TRBJ1-5; CDR3 DNA: TGTGCCAGTAGTATAGGGGGGACAGGGGACGATCAGCCCCAGCATTTT; CDR3 protein: CASSIGGTGDDQPQHF
D gene: .; clone size: .; V gene: TRBV12-3/TRBV12-4; J gene: TRBJ1-5; CDR3 DNA: TGTGCCAGCAGTGCCGCAGGCAATCAGCCCCAGCATTTT; CDR3 protein: CASSAAGNQPQHF
D gene: .; clone size: .; V gene: TRBV6-1; J gene: TRBJ1-3; CDR3 DNA: TGTGCCAGCAGTGAACCAAACACGGGGTCTGGAAACACCATATATTTT; CDR3 protein: CASSEPNTGSGNTIYF
D gene: TRBD1; clone size: .; V gene: TRBV7-9; J gene: TRBJ2-7; CDR3 DNA: TGTGCCAGCTCTTCCGCCGACAGGGGGCAGTACGAGCAGTACTTC; CDR3 protein: CASSSADRGQYEQYF
D gene: TRBD1; clone size: .; V gene: TRBV6-5; J gene: TRBJ1-5; CDR3 DNA: TGTGCCAGCATTCTGACAGGGGGTTCAAATCAGCCCCAGCATTTT; CDR3 protein: CASILTGGSNQPQHF
D gene: TRBD1; clone size: .; V gene: TRBV28; J gene: TRBJ1-4; CDR3 DNA: TGTGCCAGCAGCGCCCCCGGGACAGGGAATGAAAAACTGTTTTTT; CDR3 protein: CASSAPGTGNEKLFF
D gene: .; clone size: .; V gene: TRBV5-4; J gene: TRBJ1-6; CDR3 DNA: TGTGCCAGCAGCTGGGGTAAGGGGCACAATTCACCCCTCCACTTT; CDR3 protein: CASSWGKGHNSPLHF
D gene: TRBD2; clone size: .; V gene: TRBV9; J gene: TRBJ2-3; CDR3 DNA: TGTGCCAGCAGCGGTGGTAGCGGGAGATCGTTAGATACGCAGTATTTT; CDR3 protein: CASSGGSGRSLDTQYF
D gene: .; clone size: .; V gene: TRBV27; J gene: TRBJ2-6; CDR3 DNA: TGTGCCAGCAGTGCCGAACCGCAGGGCCATAGGGCCAACGTCCTGACTTTC; CDR3 protein: CASSAEPQGHRANVLTF
D gene: TRBD1; clone size: .; V gene: TRBV4-1; J gene: TRBJ1-6; CDR3 DNA: TGCGCCAGCAGTACAGGGGAAGAAGGATATAATTCACCCCTCCACTTT; CDR3 protein: CASSTGEEGYNSPLHF
D gene: .; clone size: .; V gene: TRBV6-2/TRBV6-3; J gene: TRBJ1-5; CDR3 DNA: TGTGCCAGCAGTACTGCGCTATACGACGGGGGGCCTTTCAATCAGCCCCAGCATTTT; CDR3 protein: CASSTALYDGGPFNQPQHF
D gene: .; clone size: .; V gene: TRBV7-2; J gene: TRBJ2-2; CDR3 DNA: TGTGCCAGCAGCTACTTCGGGTCTAGCGATATGACCGGGGAGCTGTTTTTT; CDR3 protein: CASSYFGSSDMTGELFF
D gene: TRBD1; clone size: .; V gene: TRBV19; J gene: TRBJ2-1; CDR3 DNA: TGTGCCAGTAGTATTTTTCGGGGACAGGGCAATGAGCAGTTCTTC; CDR3 protein: CASSIFRGQGNEQFF
D gene: .; clone size: once; V gene: TRBV6-5; J gene: TRBJ2-5; CDR3 DNA: TGTGCCAGCAGTTACCGGTCCGGTTTGATGACCCAGTACTTC; CDR3 protein: CASSYRSGLMTQYF
D gene: .; clone size: .; V gene: TRBV6-5; J gene: TRBJ1-5; CDR3 DNA: TGTGCCAGCAGCGCCGGGATTAATCAGCCCCAGCATTTT; CDR3 protein: CASSAGINQPQHF
D gene: .; clone size: .; V gene: TRBV5-4; J gene: TRBJ1-2; CDR3 DNA: TGTGCCAGCAGCTTTAATGGAGGGCGCGTTGGAGGCTACACCTTC; CDR3 protein: CASSFNGGRVGGYTF
D gene: TRBD1; clone size: .; V gene: TRBV28; J gene: TRBJ1-4; CDR3 DNA: TGTGCCAGCGGCCCGACAGGGGTGAATGAAAAACTGTTTTTT; CDR3 protein: CASGPTGVNEKLFF
D gene: TRBD1; clone size: few; V gene: TRBV30; J gene: TRBJ1-2; CDR3 DNA: TGTGCCTGGAGCCGGATCGGGACAGGGGCTTATAACTATGGCTACACCTTC; CDR3 protein: CAWSRIGTGAYNYGYTF
D gene: .; clone size: few; V gene: TRBV5-5; J gene: TRBJ1-1; CDR3 DNA: TGTGCCAGCAGCTACCAGACAGATAGCACTGAAGCTTTCTTT; CDR3 protein: CASSYQTDSTEAFF
D gene: .; clone size: .; V gene: TRBV5-4; J gene: TRBJ1-1; CDR3 DNA: TGTGCCAGCAGCTTGACTGGGCAGGGCGCTAGGGTGGTCACTGAAGCTTTCTTT; CDR3 protein: CASSLTGQGARVVTEAFF
D gene: .; clone size: .; V gene: TRBV9; J gene: TRBJ1-5; CDR3 DNA: TGTGCCAGCAGCCCAGGGGTCAGGGTCACGGAGCCCCAGCATTTT; CDR3 protein: CASSPGVRVTEPQHF
D gene: TRBD2; clone size: .; V gene: TRBV28; J gene: TRBJ2-3; CDR3 DNA: TGTGCCAGCAGTTTATATCCATTCACTAGCGGGAGTCCAGATACGCAGTATTTT; CDR3 protein: CASSLYPFTSGSPDTQYF
D gene: TRBD2; clone size: .; V gene: TRBV11-3; J gene: TRBJ2-3; CDR3 DNA: TGTGCCAGCAGCTTAGGAGGACTAGGACCAGATACGCAGTATTTT; CDR3 protein: CASSLGGLGPDTQYF
D gene: .; clone size: .; V gene: TRBV6-5; J gene: TRBJ2-7; CDR3 DNA: TGTGCCAGTTGGGGAGGGGGCTACGAGCAGTACTTC; CDR3 protein: CASWGGGYEQYF
D gene: .; clone size: .; V gene: TRBV24-1; J gene: TRBJ2-1; CDR3 DNA: TGTGCCACCAGTGATTCCTCCGGCCCGAGGGTTAGAAATGAGCAGTTCTTC; CDR3 protein: CATSDSSGPRVRNEQFF